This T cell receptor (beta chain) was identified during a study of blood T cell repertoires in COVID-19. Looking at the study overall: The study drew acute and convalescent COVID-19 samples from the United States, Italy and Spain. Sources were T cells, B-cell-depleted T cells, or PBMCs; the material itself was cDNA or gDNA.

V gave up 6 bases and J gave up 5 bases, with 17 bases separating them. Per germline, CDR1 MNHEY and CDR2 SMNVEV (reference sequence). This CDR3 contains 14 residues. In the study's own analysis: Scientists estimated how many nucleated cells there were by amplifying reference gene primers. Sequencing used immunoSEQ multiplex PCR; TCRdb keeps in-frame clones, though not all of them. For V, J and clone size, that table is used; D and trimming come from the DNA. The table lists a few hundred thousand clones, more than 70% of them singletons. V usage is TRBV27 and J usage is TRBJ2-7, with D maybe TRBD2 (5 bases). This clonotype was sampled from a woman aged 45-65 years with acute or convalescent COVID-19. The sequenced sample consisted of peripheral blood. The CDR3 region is CASSPRGLRDEQYF. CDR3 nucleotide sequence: TGTGCCAGCAGCCCGCGCGGGCTACGCGACGAGCAGTACTTC.